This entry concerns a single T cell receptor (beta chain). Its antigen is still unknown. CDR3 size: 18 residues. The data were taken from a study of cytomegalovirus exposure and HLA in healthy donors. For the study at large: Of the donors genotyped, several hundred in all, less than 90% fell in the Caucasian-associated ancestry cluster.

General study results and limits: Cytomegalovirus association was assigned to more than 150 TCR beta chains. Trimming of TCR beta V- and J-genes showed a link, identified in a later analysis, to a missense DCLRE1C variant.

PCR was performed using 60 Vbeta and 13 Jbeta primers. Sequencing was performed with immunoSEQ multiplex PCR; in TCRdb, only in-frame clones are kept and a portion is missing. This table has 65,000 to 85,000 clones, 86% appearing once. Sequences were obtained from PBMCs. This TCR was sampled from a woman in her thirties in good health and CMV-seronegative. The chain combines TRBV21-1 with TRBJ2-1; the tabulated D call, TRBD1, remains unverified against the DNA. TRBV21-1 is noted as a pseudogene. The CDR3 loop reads CASSNIVVAGKLTRGQFF. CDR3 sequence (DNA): TGTGCCAGCAGCAATATAGTGGTAGCAGGGAAGTTGACAAGGGGGCAGTTCTTC.